Each of the 9 T cell receptor beta chains below was sequenced from the same sample in a study of blood T cells in healthy people across ages. A J-beta primer mix and a sample-barcoded 5' primer were used in a second PCR of roughly 7 to 12 cycles. Via MiXCR, TCRdb re-called the 5' RACE reads, giving one row per CDR3 protein. The sample lists about 830,000 distinct CDR3 sequences, 55% to 65% occurring once. Sequences were obtained from blood. These receptors all stem from a man aged 30 to 45 in good health.

V and J are TRBV20-1 and TRBJ2-1, with 7 positions matching TRBD2. The germline CDR1 and CDR2 sequences are DFQATT and SNEGSKA (reference sequence). With 5 bases clipped from V and 0 bases from J, the junction kept 4 bases outside the gene matches. CDR3 length: 14 amino acids. The CDR3 nucleotides read TGCAGTGCTGGGGAGGGTGCCTCCTACAATGAGCAGTTCTTC. This encodes CSAGEGASYNEQFF.

V gene TRBV27 combines with J gene TRBJ1-2; D gene uncertain. The CDR3 length is 14 residues. Between the trimmed V and J ends, which lost 6 bases and 4 bases, there was a span of 15 bases. Germline CDR1 and CDR2: MNHEY and SMNVEV (reference sequence). The CDR3 reads CASSPRQSAYGYTF. DNA for the CDR3: TGTGCCAGCAGCCCAAGGCAGTCTGCCTATGGCTACACCTTC.

This clonotype has only a few counts. The V call is TRBV7-2, the J call TRBJ2-4; 15 nucleotides line up with TRBD2. The CDR3 runs to 16 residues. In germline, CDR1 is SGHTA, CDR2 FQGNSA. The J segment lost 0 bases and the V segment lost 8 bases, leaving 2 bases of the junction unmatched. The CDR3 protein is CASGLAGGPAKNIQYF. CDR3 coding DNA: TGTGCCAGCGGACTAGCGGGGGGGCCAGCCAAAAACATTCAGTACTTC.

The chain recombines TRBV9 with TRBJ1-6; no clear D gene. CDR1 SGDLS and CDR2 YYNGEE come from the germline V gene. The CDR3 sequence is 17 residues long. Trimming took 0 bases from V and 2 from J, leaving 12 bases between them. The CDR3 loop reads CASSVEREPTYNSPLHF. DNA of the CDR3: TGTGCCAGCAGCGTAGAGAGGGAACCCACCTATAATTCACCCCTCCACTTT. Drawing the rest from reference TRBV9 and TRBJ1-6, the complete variable domain is DSGVTQTPKHLITATGQRVTLRCSPRSGDLSVYWYQQSLDQGLQFLIQYYNGEERAKGNILERFSAQQFPDLHSELNLSSLELGDSALYFCASSVEREPTYNSPLHFGNGTRLTVT.

With regard to this clonotype: One end of the junction does not line up with germline, which may come from a read error. The chain joins TRBV27 to TRBJ1-5, with unresolved D. The length of the CDR3 is 13 residues. Germline-derived CDR1 and CDR2 are MNHEY and SMNVEV (reference sequence). The CDR3 nucleotides are TGTGCCAGCAGTGTATCAAGGGCGACGCCCCAGCATTTT. Its translation is CASSVSRATPQHF.

The rearrangement joins TRBV9 to TRBJ1-3, with 9 bases identical to TRBD1. After removal of 3 bases from V and 1 base from J, the junction contained 2 bases not matched to a gene. This CDR3 has 15 residues. Germline CDR1 SGDLS, CDR2 YYNGEE. CDR3: CASSGTGVSGNTIYF. The CDR3 DNA reads TGTGCCAGCAGCGGGACAGGGGTATCTGGAAACACCATATATTTT. The full variable domain, in which reference TRBV9 and TRBJ1-3 provide the parts outside the CDR3, is DSGVTQTPKHLITATGQRVTLRCSPRSGDLSVYWYQQSLDQGLQFLIQYYNGEERAKGNILERFSAQQFPDLHSELNLSSLELGDSALYFCASSGTGVSGNTIYFGEGSWLTVV.

The genes are TRBV7-2 and TRBJ2-7, with unresolved D. Per the germline V gene, CDR1 is SGHTA and CDR2 is FQGNSA. V lost 5 bases to trimming and J lost 0 bases, with 20 bases between them. This CDR3 contains 17 residues. The CDR3, as DNA: TGTGCCAGCAGCCTCGCCTTCGGTCGGGCCGGCTCCTACGAGCAGTACTTC. Protein product: CASSLAFGRAGSYEQYF.

This sequence joins TRBV29-1 and TRBJ2-1; possibly TRBD2 for D (6 bases). The CDR3 has 13 amino acids. Germline CDR1 SQVTM, CDR2 ANQGSEA. With 3 bases removed from V and 9 bases from J, the gap between germline ends came to 15 bases. The CDR3 loop is CSVEGGGILEQFF. For the CDR3, the DNA is TGCAGCGTTGAGGGAGGCGGAATTCTTGAGCAGTTCTTC.

In its sample, this clonotype was seen a few times. The chain joins TRBV20-1 to TRBJ2-5; D is possibly TRBD1 (6 bases). The J call is doubtful: the DNA matches TRBJ2-7 better. CDR1 is DFQATT and CDR2 is SNEGSKA in the germline V gene (reference sequence). This CDR3 is built from 15 residues. The CDR3 sequence is CSARESGQGFGEQYF. The DNA for the CDR3 is TGCAGTGCTAGAGAGTCGGGACAAGGGTTTGGCGAGCAGTACTTC.